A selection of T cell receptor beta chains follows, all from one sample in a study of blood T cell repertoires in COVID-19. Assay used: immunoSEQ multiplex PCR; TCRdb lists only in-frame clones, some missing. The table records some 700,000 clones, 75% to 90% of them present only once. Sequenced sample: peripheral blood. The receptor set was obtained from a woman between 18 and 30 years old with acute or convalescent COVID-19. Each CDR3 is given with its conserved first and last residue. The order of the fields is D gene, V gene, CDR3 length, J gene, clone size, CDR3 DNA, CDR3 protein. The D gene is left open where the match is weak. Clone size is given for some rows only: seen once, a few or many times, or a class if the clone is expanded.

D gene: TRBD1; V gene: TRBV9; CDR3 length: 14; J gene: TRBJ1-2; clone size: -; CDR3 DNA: TGTGCCAGCAGCTCTAACAGGGGGCCGGGAGGCTACACCTTC; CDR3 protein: CASSSNRGPGGYTF
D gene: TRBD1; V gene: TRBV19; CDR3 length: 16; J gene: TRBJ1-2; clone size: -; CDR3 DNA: TGTGCCAGTAGTATGAGGGAGAGGGGGCGTTCCTATGGCTACACCTTC; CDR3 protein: CASSMRERGRSYGYTF
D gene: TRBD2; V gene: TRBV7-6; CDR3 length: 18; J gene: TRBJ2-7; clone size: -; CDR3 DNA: TGTGCCAGCAGCTTAGGACTTACGACTAGCGGGGGGGTCTACGAGCAGTACTTC; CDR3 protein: CASSLGLTTSGGVYEQYF
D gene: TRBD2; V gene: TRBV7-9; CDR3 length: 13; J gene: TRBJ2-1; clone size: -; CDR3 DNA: TGTGCCAGCAGCTACCCGGGACTAGCGGAGCAGTTCTTC; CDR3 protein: CASSYPGLAEQFF
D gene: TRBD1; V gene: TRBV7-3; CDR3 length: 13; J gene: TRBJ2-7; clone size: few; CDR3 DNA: TGTGCCAGCGGGACAGGAGCAGGCTACGAGCAGTACTTC; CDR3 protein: CASGTGAGYEQYF
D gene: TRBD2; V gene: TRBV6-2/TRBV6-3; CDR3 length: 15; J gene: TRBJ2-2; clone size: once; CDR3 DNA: TGTGCCAGCAGTTACGGGGACTATCGGACTGGGGAGCTGTTTTTT; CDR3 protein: CASSYGDYRTGELFF
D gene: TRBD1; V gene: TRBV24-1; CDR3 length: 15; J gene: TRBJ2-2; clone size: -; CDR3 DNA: TGTGCCACCAGTGATACACTTCAGGGGGTCGGGGAGCTGTTTTTT; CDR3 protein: CATSDTLQGVGELFF
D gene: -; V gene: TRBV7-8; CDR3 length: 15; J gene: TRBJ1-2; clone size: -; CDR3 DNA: TGTGCCAGCCGACCCACGAGGGACTACAAGGATGGCTACACCTTC; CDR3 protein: CASRPTRDYKDGYTF
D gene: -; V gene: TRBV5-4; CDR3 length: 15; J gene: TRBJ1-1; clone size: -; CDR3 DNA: TGTGCCAGCAGCTTGGATAGCCTACGGAACACTGAAGCTTTCTTT; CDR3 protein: CASSLDSLRNTEAFF
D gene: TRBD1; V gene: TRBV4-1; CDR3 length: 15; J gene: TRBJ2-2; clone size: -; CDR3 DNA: TGCGCCAGCAGCCCCTGGACAGGGAACACCGGGGAGCTGTTTTTT; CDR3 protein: CASSPWTGNTGELFF
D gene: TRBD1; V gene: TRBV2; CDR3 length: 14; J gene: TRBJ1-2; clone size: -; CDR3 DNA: TGTGCCAGCAGTGCCATCCCACAGGGGTATGGCTACACCTTC; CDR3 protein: CASSAIPQGYGYTF
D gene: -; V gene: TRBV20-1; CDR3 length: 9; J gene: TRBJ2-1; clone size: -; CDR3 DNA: TGCAGTGCTAGCCGGGAGCAGTTCTTC; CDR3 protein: CSASREQFF
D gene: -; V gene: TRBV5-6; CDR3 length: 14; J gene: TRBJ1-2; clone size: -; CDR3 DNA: TGTGCCAGCAGCCCAGAGCCGGAGGAATATGGCTACACCTTC; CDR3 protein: CASSPEPEEYGYTF
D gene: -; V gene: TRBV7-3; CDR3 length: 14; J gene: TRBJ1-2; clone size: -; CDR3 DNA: TGTGCCAGCAGCTTATCAGGGGCCGGCTATGGCTACACCTTC; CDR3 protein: CASSLSGAGYGYTF
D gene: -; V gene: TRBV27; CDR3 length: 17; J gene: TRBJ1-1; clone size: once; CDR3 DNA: TGTGCCAGCAGTTTTAAGTCAGGGTCGGCCCCTAACACTGAAGCTTTCTTT; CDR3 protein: CASSFKSGSAPNTEAFF
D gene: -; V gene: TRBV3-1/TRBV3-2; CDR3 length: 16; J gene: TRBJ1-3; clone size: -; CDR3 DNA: TGTGCCAGCAGCCAAGGGATCCCCGGCGGTGGAAACACCATATATTTT; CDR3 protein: CASSQGIPGGGNTIYF
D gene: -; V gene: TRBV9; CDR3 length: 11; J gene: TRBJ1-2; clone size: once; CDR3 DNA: TGTGCCAGCTGGAGTAGCGGGGGCTACACCTTC; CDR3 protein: CASWSSGGYTF